This entry is about one T cell receptor (beta chain). This study enrolled people aged roughly 18 to 89 from under 25 US geographic areas. This entry comes from a study of blood T cell repertoires in COVID-19. Study details: The United States, Italy and Spain were the sources of the acute and convalescent COVID-19 samples. The cDNA or gDNA used as material had been derived from T cells, B-cell-depleted T cells, or PBMCs.

V shed 5 bases and J shed 1 base, with 8 bases lying between them. The CDR3 is 13 residues long. In the authors' methods: Using reference gene primer amplification, nucleated cell counts were estimated. Clones were sequenced by immunoSEQ multiplex PCR, and TCRdb holds only the in-frame ones, with some missing. That table furnishes V, J and clone size, whereas the DNA furnished D and trimming. The table shows about 250,000 clones, with roughly 85% occurring only once. This receptor was obtained from a woman between 45 and 65 years old with acute COVID-19. The chain couples TRBV12-3 or TRBV12-4 to TRBJ1-1; D is unresolved. The source material was PBMCs or T cells enriched from blood (not recorded which). The CDR3 nucleotides are TGTGCCAGCAGTCCTCGTCGGAACACTGAAGCTTTCTTT. Residues: CASSPRRNTEAFF.